The rows below give T cell receptor beta chains drawn from one sample of a study of low-dose radiotherapy and immunotherapy resistance in tumors. TCRdb re-called the reads through MiXCR, storing one row per CDR3 protein. Counted here are under 70,000 distinct CDR3 sequences, around a quarter occurring once; the ten biggest clones make up 5.5% to 8.5%. The material was PBMCs, obtained after low-dose radiotherapy plus immunotherapy. The receptors originated from a male donor with prostate cancer. CDR3s include the opening cysteine and the closing phenylalanine or tryptophan. The order of the fields is V gene, clone size, J gene, D gene, CDR3 DNA, CDR3 protein. A D gene is named only where the DNA matches it firmly. Clone size is not always given. Where it is, it says once, few, many or a class for expanded clones.

TRBV28	many	TRBJ1-1	-	TGTGCCAGCAGTTTACCTACAGGTTACACTGAAGCTTTCTTT	CASSLPTGYTEAFF
TRBV4-2	medium-sized	TRBJ2-1	-	TGTGCCAGCAGCATGACTAGCAATGAGCAGTTCTTC	CASSMTSNEQFF
TRBV2	-	TRBJ2-7	-	TGTGCCAGCAGTGAAGCGTCGCGAGGGCGAGGGCAATACTTC	CASSEASRGRGQYF
TRBV6-1	many	TRBJ2-5	-	TGTGCCAGCAGTGAAGTCTCAGCCGAACAGAGGTCGGAGACCCAGTACTTC	CASSEVSAEQRSETQYF
TRBV3-1	-	TRBJ2-4	-	TGTGCCAGCAGCCAAGGAAACCACCGGCTGGCGGGGGCCGCCAAAAACATTCAGTACTTC	CASSQGNHRLAGAAKNIQYF
TRBV25-1	many	TRBJ2-2	-	TGTGCCAGCAGTCTTGACAGTGCGAACACCGGGGAGCTGTTTTTT	CASSLDSANTGELFF
TRBV9	few	TRBJ2-7	TRBD2	TGTGCCAGCAGCCCCGGGACTATCTCTAGAGGCGAGCAGTACTTC	CASSPGTISRGEQYF
TRBV11-1	-	TRBJ1-1	-	TGTGCCAGCAGCTTAGCGCGGGCGGGTAAAGCTTTCTTT	CASSLARAGKAFF
TRBV18	-	TRBJ1-1	-	TGTGCCAGCTCACCACCGGGGGGGTCCAGGGATGGATTGTCCCGAGCTTTCTTT	CASSPPGGSRDGLSRAFF
TRBV10-3	many	TRBJ2-5	TRBD1	TGTGCCATCAGCACAGGGGTCGCTGAGACCCAGTACTTC	CAISTGVAETQYF
TRBV20-1	-	TRBJ2-1	TRBD2	TGCAGTGCTAAACTAGCGGGAGAGTCTGAGCAGTTCTTC	CSAKLAGESEQFF
TRBV20-1	-	TRBJ2-7	-	TGCAGTGCTAGATTCGCCTCTTTAGGGCAGTACTTC	CSARFASLGQYF
TRBV28	many	TRBJ1-1	-	TGTGCCAGCAGTTCCCATCATTCGGGTGGGAACACTGAAGCTTTCTTT	CASSSHHSGGNTEAFF
TRBV4-2	-	TRBJ2-7	TRBD2	TGTGCCAGCAGCCAAGAGACTAGCGGGAGCAACGAGCAGTACTTC	CASSQETSGSNEQYF
TRBV29-1	-	TRBJ1-3	-	TGCAGCATCCGTGAAGGGTACTCTGGAAACACCATATATTTT	CSIREGYSGNTIYF
TRBV29-1	many	TRBJ2-5	TRBD2	TGCAGCGTCCTCCCTTTAGCGGGAGTGTTAGAGACCCAGTACTTC	CSVLPLAGVLETQYF
TRBV20-1	many	TRBJ2-3	TRBD2	TGCAGTGCTGAGGGGCTAGCGGCCTCAGATACGCAGTATTTT	CSAEGLAASDTQYF
TRBV15	many	TRBJ2-6	-	TGTGCCACCAGTGTAGGACGGAGCCCGTCTGGGGCCAACGTCCTGACTTTC	CATSVGRSPSGANVLTF
TRBV12-3/TRBV12-4	many	TRBJ2-3	TRBD1	TGTGCCAGCAACAGGGGGAGCACAGATACGCAGTATTTT	CASNRGSTDTQYF
TRBV4-1	many	TRBJ2-5	-	TGTGCCAGCAGCCCAAGGTTAGGCGAGACCCAGTACTTC	CASSPRLGETQYF
TRBV24-1	few	TRBJ2-1	TRBD2	TGTGCCACCAGTGGGCGGGAGCGATCCAATGAGCAGTTCTTC	CATSGRERSNEQFF
TRBV4-1	-	TRBJ1-5	TRBD1	TGCGCCAGCAGCCCCATAGGACAGGGAAGGGGCAATCAGCCCCAGCATTTT	CASSPIGQGRGNQPQHF
TRBV3-1	many	TRBJ2-7	-	TGTGCCAGCAGCCAAGAAGGAGTAGCAGTTGACGAGCAGTACTTC	CASSQEGVAVDEQYF
TRBV12-3/TRBV12-4	many	TRBJ2-2	TRBD2	TGTGCCAGCAGTTTCCGCGGGGGGAACACCGGGGAGCTGTTTTTT	CASSFRGGNTGELFF
TRBV20-1	many	TRBJ2-1	-	TGCAGTGCTAGTTCCGGGTCCGGCAATGAGCAGTTCTTC	CSASSGSGNEQFF
TRBV6-2/TRBV6-3	medium-sized	TRBJ1-5	-	TGTGCCAGCAGGATTTGGACGGAGGATCAGCCCCAGCATTTT	CASRIWTEDQPQHF
TRBV3-1	many	TRBJ2-5	-	TGTGCCAGCAGCCAAGATGTTGGGGGGGCGTCGGAGACCCAGTACTTC	CASSQDVGGASETQYF
TRBV4-3	many	TRBJ2-2	TRBD2	TGCGCCAGCAGCCAAAGACTTAGCGGGGGGGCGCCCGGGGAGCTGTTTTTT	CASSQRLSGGAPGELFF
TRBV7-3	-	TRBJ2-5	TRBD1	TGTGCCAGCAGCTCAGGGGGCATCGCGAAGACCCAGTACTTC	CASSSGGIAKTQYF
TRBV11-2	many	TRBJ2-7	TRBD1	TGTGCCAGCAGCAAGGACAGGGGGCGCGGGGGAGAGCAGTACTTC	CASSKDRGRGGEQYF
TRBV20-1	many	TRBJ1-2	-	TGCAGTGCTAGCCGGGATCCATCTAACTATGGCTACACCTTC	CSASRDPSNYGYTF
TRBV7-9	many	TRBJ1-2	-	TGTGCCAGCAGCGCCATAGTTGTCACTGACTATGGCTACACCTTC	CASSAIVVTDYGYTF
TRBV6-2/TRBV6-3	medium-sized	TRBJ2-2	-	TGTGCCAGCAGAAAAGCTAGGGGGTTTAACACCGGGGAGCTGTTTTTT	CASRKARGFNTGELFF
TRBV20-1	many	TRBJ2-7	TRBD1	TGCAGTGCTAGTGGCGGACAGGGTATGGGGGGTCGGGGCGAGCAGTACTTC	CSASGGQGMGGRGEQYF
TRBV5-1	many	TRBJ2-7	TRBD1	TGCGCCAGCAGCACCGGGACAGGGGGTAACGAGCAGTACTTC	CASSTGTGGNEQYF
TRBV19	many	TRBJ2-3	TRBD1	TGTGCCAGTAGTGACCGGACAGGGAACACAGATACGCAGTATTTT	CASSDRTGNTDTQYF
TRBV29-1	many	TRBJ2-2	TRBD2	TGCAGCGTTGAAGTTGAGCGGGGGAACACCGGGGAGCTGTTTTTT	CSVEVERGNTGELFF
TRBV5-1	many	TRBJ1-1	-	TGCGCCAGCAGCAACGGGGTCACTGAAGCTTTCTTT	CASSNGVTEAFF
TRBV7-3	many	TRBJ1-1	TRBD1	TGTGCCAGCAGCTCCTCGACAGGGGGGCGCTTTGGCACTGAAGCTTTCTTT	CASSSSTGGRFGTEAFF
TRBV7-2	many	TRBJ2-2	TRBD1	TGTGCCACCAAGACAGGGGCACACACCGGGGAGCTGTTTTTT	CATKTGAHTGELFF
TRBV29-1	many	TRBJ1-1	TRBD1	TGCAGCGTTGGGGACAGGGCGATGACTGAAGCTTTCTTT	CSVGDRAMTEAFF
TRBV9	many	TRBJ2-1	TRBD2	TGTGCCAGCAGCGGACTGACTAGCGGGGTCCATGAGCAGTTCTTC	CASSGLTSGVHEQFF
TRBV20-1	-	TRBJ2-5	-	TGCAGTGCACGCACTCACAGGGATGCAGAAGAGACCCAGTACTTC	CSARTHRDAEETQYF
TRBV27	many	TRBJ2-5	-	TGTGCCAGCAGTTTCAGGGGAAGAGCCCAGTACTTC	CASSFRGRAQYF
TRBV7-2	many	TRBJ2-7	-	TGTGCCAGCAGCTTGGCAGTCTCGAGCTCCTACGAGCAGTACTTC	CASSLAVSSSYEQYF
TRBV4-2	many	TRBJ2-1	TRBD2	TGTGCCAGCAGCCTCGAGCGGGAGGTCAATGAGCAGTTCTTC	CASSLEREVNEQFF
TRBV6-2/TRBV6-3	many	TRBJ1-2	TRBD1	TGTGCCAGCAGTGACTGGACAGGGGTTGATGGCTACACCTTC	CASSDWTGVDGYTF
TRBV20-1	many	TRBJ2-3	-	TGCAGTGCCCGAAGGGTGAACACAGATACGCAGTATTTT	CSARRVNTDTQYF
TRBV5-1	many	TRBJ2-7	-	TGCGCCAGCAGCAGATTGGACAGCCTCTACGAGCAGTACTTC	CASSRLDSLYEQYF
TRBV5-4	many	TRBJ1-2	-	TGTGCCAGCAGCAGCAACTATGGCTACACCTTC	CASSSNYGYTF
TRBV7-8	many	TRBJ1-5	-	TGTGCCAGCAGCCCGAATGCGGTGGTTGGGGGCAATCAGCCCCAGCATTTT	CASSPNAVVGGNQPQHF
TRBV29-1	many	TRBJ2-3	TRBD2	TGCAGCGTTCTAGCGGGAGTAGGTTCGACAGATACGCAGTATTTT	CSVLAGVGSTDTQYF
TRBV3-1	few	TRBJ1-1	-	TGTGCCAGCAGCCAAGGTGGCAGATCGAACACTGAAGCTTTCTTT	CASSQGGRSNTEAFF